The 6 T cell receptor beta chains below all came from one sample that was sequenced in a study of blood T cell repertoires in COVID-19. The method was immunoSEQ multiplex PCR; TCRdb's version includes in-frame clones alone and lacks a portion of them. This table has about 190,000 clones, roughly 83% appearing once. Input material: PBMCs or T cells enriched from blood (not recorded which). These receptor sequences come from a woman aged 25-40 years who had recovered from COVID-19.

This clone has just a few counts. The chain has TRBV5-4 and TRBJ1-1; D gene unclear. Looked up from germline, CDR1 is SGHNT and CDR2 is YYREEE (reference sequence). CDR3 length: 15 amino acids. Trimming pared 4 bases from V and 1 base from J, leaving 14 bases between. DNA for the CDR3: TGTGCCAGCAGCAGCCCCGGGTTCCCGAACACTGAAGCTTTCTTT. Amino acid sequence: CASSSPGFPNTEAFF.

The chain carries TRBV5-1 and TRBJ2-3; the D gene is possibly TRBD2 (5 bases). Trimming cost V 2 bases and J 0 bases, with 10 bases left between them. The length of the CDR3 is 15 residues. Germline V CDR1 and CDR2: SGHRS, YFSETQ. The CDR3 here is CASSLSGPSTDTQYF. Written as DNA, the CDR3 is TGCGCCAGCAGCTTAAGCGGCCCTAGCACAGATACGCAGTATTTT.

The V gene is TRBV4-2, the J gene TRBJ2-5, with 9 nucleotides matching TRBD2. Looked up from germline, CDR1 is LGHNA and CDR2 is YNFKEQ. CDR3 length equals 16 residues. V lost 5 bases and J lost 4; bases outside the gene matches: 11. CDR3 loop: CASSFGVAGVGETQYF. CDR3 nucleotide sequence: TGTGCCAGCAGCTTCGGGGTAGCGGGAGTTGGAGAGACCCAGTACTTC.

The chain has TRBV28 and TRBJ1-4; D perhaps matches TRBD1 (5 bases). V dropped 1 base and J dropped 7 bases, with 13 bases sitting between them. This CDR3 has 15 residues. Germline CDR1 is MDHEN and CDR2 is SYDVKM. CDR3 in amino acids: CASSLYGGVGEKLFF. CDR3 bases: TGTGCCAGCAGTTTATATGGGGGGGTTGGTGAAAAACTGTTTTTT.

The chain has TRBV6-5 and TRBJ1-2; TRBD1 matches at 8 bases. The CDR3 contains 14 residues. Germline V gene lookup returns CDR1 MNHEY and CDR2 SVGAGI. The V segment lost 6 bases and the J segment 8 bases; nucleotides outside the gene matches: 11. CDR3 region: CASRQTKTGDGYTF. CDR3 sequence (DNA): TGTGCCAGCAGACAAACTAAGACAGGGGACGGCTACACCTTC.

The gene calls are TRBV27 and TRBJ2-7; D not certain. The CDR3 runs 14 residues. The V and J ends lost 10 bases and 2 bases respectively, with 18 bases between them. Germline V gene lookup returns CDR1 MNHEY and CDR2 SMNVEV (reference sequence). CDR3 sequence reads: CATSWRQTAYEQYF. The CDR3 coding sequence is TGTGCCACCTCCTGGCGGCAGACGGCCTACGAGCAGTACTTC.